The 20 T cell receptor beta chains reported below all come from one sample, sequenced in a study of radiation and T cells in renal cell carcinoma. TCRdb's table, derived via immunoSEQ multiplex PCR, lists solely in-frame clones and lacks some. The table includes approximately 150,000 clones, 88% detected once. Time point noted: baseline pretreatment blood. Noted treatment: 15 Gy SBRT to primary tumor, nephrectomy 4 weeks later. The starting material was blood, obtained from a patient whose treatment included radiotherapy and nephrectomy. The receptors were sampled from a woman in her seventies with renal cell carcinoma.

The chain combines TRBV19 with TRBJ2-2, with D perhaps TRBD1 (5 bases). V lost 4 bases to trimming and J lost 1 base, with 10 bases between them. The CDR3 contains 15 residues. The V gene's germline CDR1 is LNHDA and CDR2 SQIVND (reference sequence). In DNA form, the CDR3 reads TGTGCCAGTAGTAGGACAACCGTGAACACCGGGGAGCTGTTTTTT. Amino acids: CASSRTTVNTGELFF.

This clone appeared a single time. The chain couples TRBV19 to TRBJ1-2, with 7 nucleotides matching TRBD1. Germline V gene lookup returns CDR1 LNHDA and CDR2 SQIVND (reference sequence). The CDR3 loop spans 17 amino acids. The J segment lost 4 bases and the V segment lost 5 bases, leaving 16 bases of the junction unmatched. The CDR3 reads CASSRQSMGQLAYGYTF. CDR3 sequence (DNA): TGTGCCAGTAGTCGCCAATCTATGGGACAGCTAGCCTATGGCTACACCTTC.

The rearrangement links TRBV2 to TRBJ2-5; weak D call: TRBD2 (6 bases). V shed 4 bases and J shed 2 bases, with 17 bases lying between them. From germline, CDR1 is SNHLY and CDR2 FYNNEI. The CDR3 extends over 16 amino acids. CDR3 coding DNA: TGTGCCAGCAGTGCCAGTGGAGCGGGCCTGCAAGAGACCCAGTACTTC. Translating gives CASSASGAGLQETQYF.

This sequence joins TRBV9 and TRBJ2-5; TRBD2 agrees at 7 bases. The CDR3 spans 14 residues. Germline V lookup: CDR1 SGDLS, CDR2 YYNGEE. V dropped 0 bases and J dropped 9; count of bases not matched to a gene: 8. CDR3 sequence reads: CASSVAPTSAAQYF. CDR3 nucleotides: TGTGCCAGCAGCGTAGCCCCCACTAGCGCGGCCCAGTACTTC.

In nucleotides, the CDR3 is TGTGCCAGCAGTCGTCTGCCGGGGGACTACAATGAGCAGTTCTTC. It specifies CASSRLPGDYNEQFF. This rearrangement joins TRBV9 to TRBJ2-1, with a weak D call TRBD2 (6 bases). Germline V gene lookup returns CDR1 SGDLS and CDR2 YYNGEE. CDR3 size: 15 residues. Trimming shortened V by 5 bases and J by 3 bases, and 15 bases separated the two germline ends. The variable domain in full, with the rest retrieved from reference TRBV9 and TRBJ2-1, is DSGVTQTPKHLITATGQRVTLRCSPRSGDLSVYWYQQSLDQGLQFLIQYYNGEERAKGNILERFSAQQFPDLHSELNLSSLELGDSALYFCASSRLPGDYNEQFFGPGTRLTVL.

This chain's CDR3 is CASSLLRDVSGYTF. The CDR3 bases are TGTGCCAGCAGTTTGCTGAGGGACGTGAGTGGCTACACCTTC. The chain joins TRBV28 to TRBJ1-2; D is perhaps TRBD1 (5 bases). The CDR3 has 14 amino acids. Trimming took 3 bases from V and 7 from J, leaving 15 bases between them. Germline-derived CDR1 and CDR2 are MDHEN and SYDVKM.

The chain combines TRBV15 with TRBJ2-3, with 7 positions matching TRBD2. In germline, CDR1 is LNHNV, CDR2 YYDKDF (reference sequence). CDR3 length: 16 residues. V lost 1 base to trimming and J lost 0 bases; unmatched junction nucleotides: 4. The CDR3 here is CATSRVTGGSTDTQYF. The CDR3 nucleotides read TGTGCCACCAGCAGAGTAACCGGGGGGAGCACAGATACGCAGTATTTT.

The chain uses TRBV7-3 and TRBJ2-1, with D tentatively TRBD2 (5 bases). The CDR3 extends over 13 amino acids. Germline CDR1 is SGHTA and CDR2 is FQGTGA. The V and J ends lost 5 bases and 4 bases respectively, with 9 bases between them. DNA of the CDR3: TGTGCCAGCAGCCCGGCGGGTTACAATGAGCAGTTCTTC. This translates into CASSPAGYNEQFF.

This clone was picked up a small number of times. Other DNA sequences in this specimen translate into the identical CDR3. This chain connects TRBV7-8 to TRBJ1-5; unclear D gene. This CDR3 has 16 residues. V lost 5 bases and J 6 bases, leaving 20 bases between the germline ends. Germline CDR1 reads SGHVS; CDR2 reads FQNEAQ. The CDR3 sequence is CASSPPTWGGGQPQHF. CDR3 nucleotides: TGTGCCAGCAGCCCCCCGACTTGGGGAGGTGGTCAGCCCCAGCATTTT.

This clone was counted a few times. The chain joins TRBV11-2 to TRBJ1-1, with 9 bases matching TRBD1. Germline values: CDR1 SGHAT, CDR2 FQNNGV. J gave up 3 bases and V 10 bases, and 6 bases lay outside the gene matches. The CDR3 runs to 13 residues. CDR3 in amino acids: CATGTGMYTEAFF. CDR3 bases: TGTGCCACCGGGACAGGGATGTACACTGAAGCTTTCTTT.

The V and J genes are TRBV5-4 and TRBJ2-2; no reliable D call. Germline CDR1 SGHNT, CDR2 YYREEE (reference sequence). The CDR3 has 15 amino acids. The V and J ends lost 0 bases and 3 bases respectively, with 9 bases between them. The CDR3 protein is CASSLGGRDTGELFF. CDR3 coding DNA: TGTGCCAGCAGCTTGGGGGGTCGGGACACCGGGGAGCTGTTTTTT.

The V gene is TRBV10-3, the J gene TRBJ2-5, with D perhaps assigned TRBD1 or TRBD2 (7 bases each). Trimming removed 6 bases from V and 5 bases from J, with 22 bases in between. Looked up from germline, CDR1 is ENHRY and CDR2 is SYGVKD. CDR3 length: 16 residues. The chain's CDR3 is CAISSPTPGGAETQYF. CDR3 nucleotide sequence: TGTGCCATCAGCTCCCCTACTCCAGGGGGGGCGGAGACCCAGTACTTC.

The gene calls are TRBV30 and TRBJ2-3; possible D gene TRBD1, 6 bases. Trimming left V 4 bases short and J 5 bases short, with 16 bases between. Germline CDR1 is GTSNPN and CDR2 is SVGIG (reference sequence). The CDR3 is made up of 14 amino acids. The CDR3 reads CAWTVGGRGDTQYF. CDR3 nucleotides: TGTGCCTGGACAGTAGGGGGACGGGGAGATACGCAGTATTTT.

A word on this clone: Sequence at one end of the junction differs from germline and may be a read error. The J gene is TRBJ1-3, the V gene TRBV7-2, with D tentatively TRBD1 (6 bases). The germline V gene has CDR1 SGHTA and CDR2 FQGNSA. The CDR3 has 18 residues. The CDR3, as DNA: TGTGCCAGCAGCGTAGCGCCCAGGGGCAGCCGCTCTGGAAACACCATATATTTT. This sequence encodes CASSVAPRGSRSGNTIYF.

The genes are TRBV19 and TRBJ1-2, with 9 positions matching TRBD1. The V gene's germline CDR1 is LNHDA and CDR2 SQIVND (reference sequence). V lost 6 bases and J lost 4; bases outside the gene matches: 6. This CDR3 region has 14 residues. In nucleotides, the CDR3 is TGTGCCAGTAGCGCCGGGACAGGGAGCTATGGCTACACCTTC. Amino acids: CASSAGTGSYGYTF.

V gene TRBV7-6 combines with J gene TRBJ1-4; no firm D call. Germline V gene sequence: CDR1 SGHVS, CDR2 FNYEAQ. This CDR3 has 13 residues. V was pared by 2 bases and J by 8 bases, with 9 bases between. The CDR3 region has the DNA TGTGCCAGCAGCTTACGGACCCGCGAAAAACTGTTTTTT. Amino acids: CASSLRTREKLFF.

The V call is TRBV5-6, the J call TRBJ2-7, with 13 bases identical to TRBD2. Germline CDR1 is SGHDT and CDR2 is YYEEEE. The CDR3 contains 15 residues. Losses at the gene ends were 4 bases for V and 4 bases for J; bases not matched to a gene: 5. The CDR3 DNA reads TGTGCCAGCAGCGAGGGACTAGCGGGGATTTACGAGCAGTACTTC. It translates to CASSEGLAGIYEQYF.

The chain uses TRBV6-5 and TRBJ2-2; D not certain. The germline gives CDR1 MNHEY, CDR2 SVGAGI. V lost 0 bases, J lost 0 bases, and 8 bases lay in between. CDR3 length equals 16 residues. The CDR3 DNA follows: TGTGCCAGCAGTTACTCGGGGTCGACGAACACCGGGGAGCTGTTTTTT. Protein: CASSYSGSTNTGELFF.

V is TRBV7-9 and J is TRBJ2-2; D might be TRBD2 (6 bases). This CDR3 is built from 13 residues. Per the germline V gene, CDR1 is SEHNR and CDR2 is FQNEAQ (reference sequence). V was clipped by 8 bases and J by 1 base, with 8 bases between them. In DNA, the CDR3 is TGTGCCAGCCGGCGGGGGAACACCGGGGAGCTGTTTTTT. This sequence encodes CASRRGNTGELFF. The full variable domain, rest sourced from reference TRBV7-9 and TRBJ2-2, is DTGVSQNPRHKITKRGQNVTFRCDPISEHNRLYWYRQTLGQGPEFLTYFQNEAQLEKSRLLSDRFSAERPKGSFSTLEIQRTEQGDSAMYLCASRRGNTGELFFGEGSRLTVL.

The rearrangement links TRBV6-6 to TRBJ2-5, with a tentative D call TRBD2 (6 bases). This CDR3 is built from 13 residues. Per the germline V gene, CDR1 is MNHNY and CDR2 is SVGAGI (reference sequence). The V end lost 8 bases, the J end lost 5 bases, and 15 bases lay between the germline ends. The CDR3 sequence: CASGGGMGETQYF. For the CDR3, the DNA is TGTGCCAGCGGTGGGGGGATGGGGGAGACCCAGTACTTC.